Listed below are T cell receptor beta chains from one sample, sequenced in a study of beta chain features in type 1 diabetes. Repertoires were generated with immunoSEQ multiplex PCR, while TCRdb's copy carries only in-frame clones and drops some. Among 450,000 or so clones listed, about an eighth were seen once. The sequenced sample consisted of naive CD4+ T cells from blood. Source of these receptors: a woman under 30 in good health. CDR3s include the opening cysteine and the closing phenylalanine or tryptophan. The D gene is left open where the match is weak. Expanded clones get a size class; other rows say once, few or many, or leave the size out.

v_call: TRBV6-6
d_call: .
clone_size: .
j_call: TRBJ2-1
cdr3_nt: TGTGCCAGCAGTTCTTACGAGGGAAATGAGCAGTTCTTC
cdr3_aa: CASSSYEGNEQFF

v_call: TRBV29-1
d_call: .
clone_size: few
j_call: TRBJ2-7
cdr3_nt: TGCAGCGTAGGAACCCGGTCCTCCGAGCAGTACTTC
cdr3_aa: CSVGTRSSEQYF

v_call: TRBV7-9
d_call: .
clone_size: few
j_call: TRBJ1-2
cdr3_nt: TGTGCCAGCAGCCTAACACAATACTATGGCTACACCTTC
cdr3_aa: CASSLTQYYGYTF

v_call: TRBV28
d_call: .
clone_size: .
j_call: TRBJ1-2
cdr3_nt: TGTGCCATTCCTTCCAACTATGGCTACACCTTC
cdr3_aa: CAIPSNYGYTF

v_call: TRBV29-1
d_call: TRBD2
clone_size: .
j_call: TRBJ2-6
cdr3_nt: TGCAGCGTTCAAGAGGGCGGGGGCTCTGGGGCCAACGTCCTGACTTTC
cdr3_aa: CSVQEGGGSGANVLTF

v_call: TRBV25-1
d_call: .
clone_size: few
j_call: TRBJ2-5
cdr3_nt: TGTGCCTCCACCACCACTAATCGAGAGACCCAGTACTTC
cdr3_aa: CASTTTNRETQYF

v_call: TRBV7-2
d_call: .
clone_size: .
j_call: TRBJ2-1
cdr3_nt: TGTGCCAGCAGCTTTCACTGGGGCAATGAGCAGTTCTTC
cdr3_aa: CASSFHWGNEQFF

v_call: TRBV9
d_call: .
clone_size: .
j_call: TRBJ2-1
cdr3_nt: TGTGCCAGCAGCCCACAGACTGTCTACAATGAGCAGTTCTTC
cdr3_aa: CASSPQTVYNEQFF

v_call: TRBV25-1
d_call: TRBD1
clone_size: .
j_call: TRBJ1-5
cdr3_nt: TGTGCCAGCAAGGGGACAGGGCATCAGCCCCAGCATTTT
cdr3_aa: CASKGTGHQPQHF

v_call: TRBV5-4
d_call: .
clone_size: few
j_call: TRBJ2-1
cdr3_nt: TGTGCCAGCCAAGATAACAACAATGAGCAGTTCTTC
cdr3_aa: CASQDNNNEQFF

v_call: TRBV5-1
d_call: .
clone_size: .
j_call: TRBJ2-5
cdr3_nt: TGCGCCAGCTCAGCTGGGACAAATCAAGAGACCCAGTACTTC
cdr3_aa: CASSAGTNQETQYF

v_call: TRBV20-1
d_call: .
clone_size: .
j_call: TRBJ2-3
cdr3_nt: TGCAGTGCCAGAACGTTAACAACGCAGTATTTT
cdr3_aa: CSARTLTTQYF

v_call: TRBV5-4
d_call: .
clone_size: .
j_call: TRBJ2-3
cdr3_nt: TGTGCCAGCAGCTTGGGTGTCAGCACAGATACGCAGTATTTT
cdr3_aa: CASSLGVSTDTQYF

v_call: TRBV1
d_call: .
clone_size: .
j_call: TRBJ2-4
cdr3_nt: TGCACCACTGTGAACAGGGGTTGGAACATTCAGTACTTC
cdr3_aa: CTTVNRGWNIQYF

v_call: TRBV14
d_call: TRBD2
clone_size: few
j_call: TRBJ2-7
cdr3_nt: TGTGCCAGCAGCCGTGAGCGGGGTAGCTCCTACGAGCAGTACTTC
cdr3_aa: CASSRERGSSYEQYF

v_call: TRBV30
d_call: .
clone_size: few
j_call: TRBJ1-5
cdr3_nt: TGTGCCTGGAGTGCTGGGGGTGGACCCCAGCATTTT
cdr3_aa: CAWSAGGGPQHF

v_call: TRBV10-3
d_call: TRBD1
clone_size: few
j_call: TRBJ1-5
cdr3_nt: TGTGCGGTAGGGACAGGTGATCAGCCCCAGCATTTT
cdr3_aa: CAVGTGDQPQHF

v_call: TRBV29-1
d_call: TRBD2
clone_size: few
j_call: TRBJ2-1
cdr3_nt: TGCAGCGTTGTGCTAGCGGGAGGGGTCAATGAGCAGTTCTTC
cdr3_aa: CSVVLAGGVNEQFF

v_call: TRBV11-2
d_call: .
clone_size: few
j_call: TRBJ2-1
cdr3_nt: TGTGCCAGCATCCGACGAGTCCCTTCCTACAATGAGCAGTTCTTC
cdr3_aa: CASIRRVPSYNEQFF

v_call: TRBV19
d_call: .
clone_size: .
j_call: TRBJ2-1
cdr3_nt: TGTGCCACCCCCCTTCAGGGGAGAGCCTACAATGAGCAGTTCTTC
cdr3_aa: CATPLQGRAYNEQFF

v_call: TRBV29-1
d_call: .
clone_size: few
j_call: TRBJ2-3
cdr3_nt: TGCAGCGTAGCCGGGGCGGAAATTAGCACAGATACGCAGTATTTT
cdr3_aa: CSVAGAEISTDTQYF

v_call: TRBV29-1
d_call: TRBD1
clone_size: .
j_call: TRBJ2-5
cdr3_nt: TGCAGCGTCAAAACAGGGGAAGAGACCCAGTACTTC
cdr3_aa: CSVKTGEETQYF

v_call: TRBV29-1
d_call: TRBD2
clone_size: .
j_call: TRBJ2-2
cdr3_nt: TGCAGCGTTGTTGGGACTAGCGTCACCGGGGAGCTGTTTTTT
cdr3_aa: CSVVGTSVTGELFF

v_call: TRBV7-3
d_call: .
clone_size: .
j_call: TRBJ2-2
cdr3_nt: TGTGCCAGCAGCTTAACCCTGAACACCGGGGAGCTGTTTTTT
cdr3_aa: CASSLTLNTGELFF

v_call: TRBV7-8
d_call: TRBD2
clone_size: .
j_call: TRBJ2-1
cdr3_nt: TGTGCCAGCACCCCCTGGGCTAGCGGGGGTTTGAATGAGCAGTTCTTC
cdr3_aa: CASTPWASGGLNEQFF

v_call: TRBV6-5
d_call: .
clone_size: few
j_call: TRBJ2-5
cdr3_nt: TGTGCCAGCAGTTACTCTCGGGAGACCCAGTACTTC
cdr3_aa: CASSYSRETQYF

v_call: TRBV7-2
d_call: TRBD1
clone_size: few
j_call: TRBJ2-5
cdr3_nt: TGTGCCAGCACCGAACGAGGGGGCGGTGAGACCCAGTACTTC
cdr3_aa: CASTERGGGETQYF

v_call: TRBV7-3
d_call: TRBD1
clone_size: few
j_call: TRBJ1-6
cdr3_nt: TGTGCCAGCAGCTTATCAACAGGGGGTGGTTCACCCCTCCACTTT
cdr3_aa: CASSLSTGGGSPLHF